These 13 T cell receptor beta chains originate from one sample sequenced in a study of T cells in localized non-small cell lung cancer. Clones were read by immunoSEQ multiplex PCR, and TCRdb kept only the in-frame ones, dropping some. The repertoire has about 51,000 clones, roughly 79% of them found once; the top ten carry roughly 17%. The starting material was peripheral blood mononuclear cells, obtained before any cancer treatment. Every receptor here comes from a man aged 35 to 70 with stage III lung adenocarcinoma.

DNA of the CDR3: TGCGCCAGCAGCTTGGAGCCAGGGTCATACTATGGCTACACCTTC. This codes for CASSLEPGSYYGYTF. The V gene is TRBV5-1, the J gene TRBJ1-2, with D maybe TRBD1 (5 bases). CDR3 length: 15 residues. V was clipped by 0 bases and J by 3 bases, with 12 bases between them. Germline V gives CDR1 SGHRS, CDR2 YFSETQ.

The chain joins TRBV7-2 to TRBJ2-5, with D tentatively TRBD2 (6 bases). The J call is uncertain, as TRBJ2-7 better fits the DNA end. The length of the CDR3 is 12 residues. Germline CDR1 reads SGHTA; CDR2 reads FQGNSA. This chain's CDR3 is CASSHLGGEQYF. The CDR3 region has the DNA TGTGCCAGCAGCCACCTCGGGGGCGAGCAGTACTTC.

The rearrangement joins TRBV29-1 to TRBJ2-1; TRBD2 agrees at 13 bases. This CDR3 spans 11 amino acids. With V trimmed by 8 bases and J by 10 bases, 2 bases remained unmatched. The V gene's germline CDR1 is SQVTM and CDR2 ANQGSEA. CDR3 sequence: CSSGLAGEQFF. CDR3 sequence (DNA): TGCAGCTCGGGACTAGCGGGGGAGCAGTTCTTC.

The chain employs TRBV15 and TRBJ1-5, with D uncertain. Germline CDR1 reads LNHNV; CDR2 reads YYDKDF (reference sequence). V lost 0 bases and J 3 bases, leaving 12 bases between the germline ends. The CDR3 length is 16 residues. DNA for the CDR3: TGTGCCACCAGCAGAGATCTAACGGGAGACAATCAGCCCCAGCATTTT. As protein: CATSRDLTGDNQPQHF. Together with reference TRBV15 and TRBJ1-5, the CDR3 gives the full variable domain: DAMVIQNPRYQVTQFGKPVTLSCSQTLNHNVMYWYQQKSSQAPKLLFHYYDKDFNNEADTPDNFQSRRPNTSFCFLDIRSPGLGDTAMYLCATSRDLTGDNQPQHFGDGTRLSIL.

This clone was counted only a few times. The chain recombines TRBV6-6 with TRBJ2-7; possibly TRBD2 for D (6 bases). CDR3 length equals 13 residues. CDR1 and CDR2 (germline): MNHNY, SVGAGI (reference sequence). V was trimmed by 11 bases and J by 3 bases, leaving 17 bases between them. Here the CDR3 DNA reads TGTGCCTCGACAACGGAGGGGTACTACGAGCAGTACTTC. It encodes CASTTEGYYEQYF.

The V and J genes are TRBV5-8 and TRBJ2-7; D may be TRBD1 (6 bases). V lost 1 base and J 5 bases, leaving 10 bases between the germline ends. CDR3 length: 13 residues. Germline-derived CDR1 and CDR2 are SGHTS and YDEGEE. As DNA, the CDR3 is TGTGCCAGCAGCTTGCCCTGGACAGACGAGCAGTACTTC. Its protein is CASSLPWTDEQYF.

The J gene is TRBJ2-3, the V gene TRBV11-2; TRBD1 matches 8 bases. In germline, CDR1 is SGHAT, CDR2 FQNNGV. The CDR3 is made up of 15 amino acids. J lost 2 bases, V lost 5 bases, and 6 bases had no gene match. The CDR3 coding sequence is TGTGCCAGCAGCCCGACAGGGGCCGCCACAGATACGCAGTATTTT. It is translated as CASSPTGAATDTQYF.

J is TRBJ1-6 and V is TRBV6-6; D not certain. Trimming took 2 bases from V and 7 from J, leaving 9 bases between them. CDR3 length equals 14 residues. In germline, CDR1 is MNHNY, CDR2 SVGAGI (reference sequence). The DNA of the CDR3 is TGTGCCAGCAGTTACGGGGAGGTGAATTCACCCCTCCACTTT. Amino acids: CASSYGEVNSPLHF.

The V gene is TRBV5-1, the J gene TRBJ2-1; 10 bases are shared with TRBD2. Germline lookup yields CDR1 SGHRS and CDR2 YFSETQ. The CDR3 loop spans 15 amino acids. The junction had 2 bases not matched to a gene; V was cut back by 3 bases and J by 2 bases. The DNA for the CDR3 is TGCGCCAGCAGCTATCTAGCGGGGGCCTACAATGAGCAGTTCTTC. Translating gives CASSYLAGAYNEQFF.

The chain combines TRBV10-2 with TRBJ1-2; no firm D call. V lost 0 bases and J lost 3, with 5 bases in between. Germline CDR1 and CDR2: WSHSY and SAAADI. This CDR3 comprises 13 residues. The CDR3 reads CASSESRYYGYTF. CDR3 in DNA: TGCGCCAGCAGTGAGTCAAGGTACTATGGCTACACCTTC.

The rearrangement uses TRBV11-1 and TRBJ2-4, with 8 nucleotides matching TRBD2. Germline V gene data show CDR1 as SGHAT and CDR2 as FQDESV (reference sequence). This CDR3 contains 16 residues. V shed 8 bases and J 6 bases; nucleotides not matched to a gene: 15. CDR3 nucleotide sequence: TGTGCCAGCTCGATTATGCCGGGACTAGGAATAAACATTCAGTACTTC. Amino acids: CASSIMPGLGINIQYF.

The chain combines TRBV6-5 with TRBJ2-1; perhaps TRBD2 as D (6 bases). The germline gives CDR1 MNHEY, CDR2 SVGAGI. Trimming removed 9 bases from V and 5 bases from J, with 14 bases in between. This CDR3 contains 13 residues. The CDR3 DNA reads as TGTGCCAGTCGGGGGACTGGAGACAATGAGCAGTTCTTC. It codes for CASRGTGDNEQFF.

The genes are TRBV27 and TRBJ1-1; D remains unclear. The CDR3 is made up of 14 amino acids. From germline, CDR1 is MNHEY and CDR2 SMNVEV (reference sequence). V was cut by 2 bases and J by 1 base, with 8 bases left in between. The CDR3 reads CASSLTVRNTEAFF. DNA for the CDR3: TGTGCCAGCAGTTTAACTGTTAGGAACACTGAAGCTTTCTTT.